The text below deals with one T cell receptor beta chain. Germline values: CDR1 PRHDT, CDR2 FYEKMQ (reference sequence). This CDR3 is 14 amino acids long. The trim removed 4 bases at V and 4 bases at J, leaving 2 bases unmatched. This entry is derived from a study of control samples from healthy donors and cancer patients. The table came from immunoSEQ multiplex PCR; TCRdb's copy has only in-frame clones and leaves some out. The sample has 100,000 to 150,000 clones, roughly 91% seen once. The V and J genes are TRBV13 and TRBJ1-2, with 11 bases lining up with TRBD1. The sequence was collected from a man aged 35 to 55 in good health. Material: blood. The CDR3 DNA reads TGTGCCAGCAGCTCCGGGACAGGGGGCTATGGCTACACCTTC. It yields the protein CASSSGTGGYGYTF.